Listed below are T cell receptor beta chains from one sample, sequenced in a study of shared clonotypes between healthy human individuals. TCRdb keeps only in-frame clones here, not all; method: immunoSEQ multiplex PCR. The table lists about 2.4 million clones, roughly 93% of them singletons, with approximately 0.36% in the top ten. Material for sequencing was naive CD4+ T cells from PBMCs. The receptors come from a man aged 18-30 years in good health. Some clones in this sample may be carry-over from other donors' samples. Both conserved end residues are part of each CDR3. D genes are given only for firm matches. Rows may omit the clone size; those that give it use once, few, many or a size class.

clone size: .; J gene: TRBJ2-5; D gene: TRBD2; V gene: TRBV18; CDR3 DNA: TGTGCCAGCTCACGCAGAAAAACACTAGCGGGCGCCGGGGAGACCCAGTACTTC; CDR3 protein: CASSRRKTLAGAGETQYF
clone size: .; J gene: TRBJ2-1; D gene: TRBD2; V gene: TRBV4-2; CDR3 DNA: TGTGCCAGCAGCCAAAAGGTAGGGACTAGCGCCCTCAATGAGCAGTTCTTC; CDR3 protein: CASSQKVGTSALNEQFF
clone size: .; J gene: TRBJ2-7; D gene: TRBD1; V gene: TRBV7-2; CDR3 DNA: TGTGCCAGCAGCTTAGTTGACAGGGTAAGCGAGCAGTACTTC; CDR3 protein: CASSLVDRVSEQYF
clone size: .; J gene: TRBJ2-7; D gene: .; V gene: TRBV14; CDR3 DNA: TGTGCCAGCAGCCAGTGGGTACAGTACGAGCAGTACTTC; CDR3 protein: CASSQWVQYEQYF
clone size: .; J gene: TRBJ1-5; D gene: .; V gene: TRBV28; CDR3 DNA: TGTGCCAGCAGGGTCCCGGGCAGTGGCCTCCAATATAGCAATCAGCCCCAGCATTTT; CDR3 protein: CASRVPGSGLQYSNQPQHF
clone size: .; J gene: TRBJ1-1; D gene: .; V gene: TRBV9; CDR3 DNA: TGTGCCAGCAGCGTAGCTACCGACACAGGGATGGCTTTCTTT; CDR3 protein: CASSVATDTGMAFF
clone size: .; J gene: TRBJ2-5; D gene: TRBD1; V gene: TRBV10-2; CDR3 DNA: TGCGCCACCACGCCGGGACAGGGCGAAGAGACCCAGTACTTC; CDR3 protein: CATTPGQGEETQYF
clone size: .; J gene: TRBJ2-3; D gene: .; V gene: TRBV4-2; CDR3 DNA: TGTGCCAGCAGCCAAGATCTGAGAAGAGATACGCAGTATTTT; CDR3 protein: CASSQDLRRDTQYF
clone size: .; J gene: TRBJ2-5; D gene: TRBD2; V gene: TRBV4-1; CDR3 DNA: TGCGCCAGCAGCCAAGGGCGACTAGCGGGAGGAGAGACCCAGTACTTC; CDR3 protein: CASSQGRLAGGETQYF
clone size: once; J gene: TRBJ2-7; D gene: .; V gene: TRBV5-1; CDR3 DNA: TGCGCCAGCAGCGGGGGACTTCCTCAGGACGAGCAGTACTTC; CDR3 protein: CASSGGLPQDEQYF
clone size: .; J gene: TRBJ2-1; D gene: TRBD1; V gene: TRBV19; CDR3 DNA: TGTGCCAGTAGCAGGGGGCCGGATAGCGGATCACCCCTCAATGAGCAGTTCTTC; CDR3 protein: CASSRGPDSGSPLNEQFF
clone size: .; J gene: TRBJ2-2; D gene: TRBD2; V gene: TRBV5-6; CDR3 DNA: TGTGCCAGCAGCTTGGTGACTAGCGCGATAGTTAAGACCGGGGAGCTGTTTTTT; CDR3 protein: CASSLVTSAIVKTGELFF
clone size: .; J gene: TRBJ2-3; D gene: .; V gene: TRBV7-9; CDR3 DNA: TGTGCCAGCAGCTTACGACCCAACGTACCGACAGATACGCAGTATTTT; CDR3 protein: CASSLRPNVPTDTQYF
clone size: .; J gene: TRBJ1-1; D gene: .; V gene: TRBV28; CDR3 DNA: TGTGCCAGCATCAAACTGAGGGTCGGCACTGAAGCTTTCTTT; CDR3 protein: CASIKLRVGTEAFF
clone size: .; J gene: TRBJ1-2; D gene: .; V gene: TRBV6-5; CDR3 DNA: TGTGCCAGCAGTTACTCACAGGGCTATGGCTACACCTTC; CDR3 protein: CASSYSQGYGYTF
clone size: .; J gene: TRBJ1-1; D gene: .; V gene: TRBV7-8; CDR3 DNA: TGTGCCAGCAAGAGACGGGGGTTACCGAACACTGAAGCTTTCTTT; CDR3 protein: CASKRRGLPNTEAFF
clone size: .; J gene: TRBJ2-4; D gene: .; V gene: TRBV7-9; CDR3 DNA: TGTGCCAGCAGCTCTCTAGCCAAAAACATTCAGTACTTC; CDR3 protein: CASSSLAKNIQYF
clone size: .; J gene: TRBJ1-5; D gene: .; V gene: TRBV7-6; CDR3 DNA: TGTGCCAGCAGCTTTTCGACAGATCAGCCCCAGCATTTT; CDR3 protein: CASSFSTDQPQHF
clone size: .; J gene: TRBJ2-3; D gene: .; V gene: TRBV7-2; CDR3 DNA: TGTGCCAGCAGCACGCAGGGGGGTACGCAGTATTTT; CDR3 protein: CASSTQGGTQYF
clone size: .; J gene: TRBJ2-5; D gene: .; V gene: TRBV2; CDR3 DNA: TGTGCCAGCAAGAGAGGGCCCCTACAGACCCAGTACTTC; CDR3 protein: CASKRGPLQTQYF
clone size: .; J gene: TRBJ2-7; D gene: .; V gene: TRBV6-6; CDR3 DNA: TGTGCCAGCAGTCCAGCGACCCCTCGCTCCGAGCAGTACTTC; CDR3 protein: CASSPATPRSEQYF
clone size: .; J gene: TRBJ1-4; D gene: TRBD1; V gene: TRBV18; CDR3 DNA: TGTGCCACCTCCCGACTGACAGGGACTAATGAAAAACTGTTTTTT; CDR3 protein: CATSRLTGTNEKLFF
clone size: .; J gene: TRBJ2-2; D gene: .; V gene: TRBV30; CDR3 DNA: TGTGCCTGGAGTGGGTCCGGAACCGGGGAGCTGTTTTTT; CDR3 protein: CAWSGSGTGELFF
clone size: .; J gene: TRBJ2-7; D gene: .; V gene: TRBV6-5; CDR3 DNA: TGTGCCAGCAGCAGCGGTACTAACTACGAGCAGTACTTC; CDR3 protein: CASSSGTNYEQYF
clone size: .; J gene: TRBJ2-3; D gene: .; V gene: TRBV5-5; CDR3 DNA: TGTGCCAGCAGCCTCAATCCGGGGGCCCCAGATACGCAGTATTTT; CDR3 protein: CASSLNPGAPDTQYF
clone size: .; J gene: TRBJ2-5; D gene: .; V gene: TRBV9; CDR3 DNA: TGTGCCAGCAGCCCCATGGGGGGAGAGACCCAGTACTTC; CDR3 protein: CASSPMGGETQYF
clone size: .; J gene: TRBJ1-3; D gene: .; V gene: TRBV5-4; CDR3 DNA: TGTGCCAGCAGTCCGGGAGGGGCGGACGGAAACACCATATATTTT; CDR3 protein: CASSPGGADGNTIYF
clone size: .; J gene: TRBJ2-1; D gene: .; V gene: TRBV4-1; CDR3 DNA: TGCGCCAAGAGCGATGAGCAGTTCTTC; CDR3 protein: CAKSDEQFF
clone size: .; J gene: TRBJ2-7; D gene: .; V gene: TRBV28; CDR3 DNA: TGTGCCAGCAGTTTAGTGAGCTCCTACGAGCAGTACTTC; CDR3 protein: CASSLVSSYEQYF
clone size: .; J gene: TRBJ2-3; D gene: TRBD2; V gene: TRBV27; CDR3 DNA: TGTGCCAGCAGTTCTTATAGCGGGCCTTCAGATACGCAGTATTTT; CDR3 protein: CASSSYSGPSDTQYF
clone size: .; J gene: TRBJ2-2; D gene: .; V gene: TRBV5-1; CDR3 DNA: TGCGCCAGCCGGGCGCGGACGAACACCGGGGAGCTGTTTTTT; CDR3 protein: CASRARTNTGELFF
clone size: .; J gene: TRBJ2-3; D gene: TRBD2; V gene: TRBV27; CDR3 DNA: TGTGCCAGCAAGGGACTAGCGGGAGATACGCAGTATTTT; CDR3 protein: CASKGLAGDTQYF
clone size: .; J gene: TRBJ1-2; D gene: .; V gene: TRBV7-2; CDR3 DNA: TGTGCCAGCAGCTTAGAAATTGCAGGGTACGGCTACACCTTC; CDR3 protein: CASSLEIAGYGYTF
clone size: .; J gene: TRBJ1-2; D gene: .; V gene: TRBV6-4; CDR3 DNA: TGTGCCAGCAGTGTAGGGCCCGAAACCGGCTACACCTTC; CDR3 protein: CASSVGPETGYTF
clone size: .; J gene: TRBJ2-7; D gene: .; V gene: TRBV5-1; CDR3 DNA: TGCGCCAGCAGCTTGGACCCGACAGGGAGGACCGCCGAGCAGTACTTC; CDR3 protein: CASSLDPTGRTAEQYF
clone size: .; J gene: TRBJ1-1; D gene: TRBD1; V gene: TRBV4-2; CDR3 DNA: TGTGCCAGTGGACAGGCCCAGCGGGGCACTGAAGCTTTCTTT; CDR3 protein: CASGQAQRGTEAFF
clone size: .; J gene: TRBJ1-1; D gene: TRBD1; V gene: TRBV7-9; CDR3 DNA: TGTGCCAGCAGGAGCCTGAGGGGGACAGGGAACACTGAAGCTTTCTTT; CDR3 protein: CASRSLRGTGNTEAFF
clone size: .; J gene: TRBJ1-2; D gene: TRBD1; V gene: TRBV19; CDR3 DNA: TGTGCCATTTGGACAGGGCCCATTGGCTACACCTTC; CDR3 protein: CAIWTGPIGYTF
clone size: .; J gene: TRBJ1-5; D gene: .; V gene: TRBV28; CDR3 DNA: TGTGCCAGCAGTGCCGAGGGTTGGCCCCAGCATTTT; CDR3 protein: CASSAEGWPQHF
clone size: .; J gene: TRBJ2-7; D gene: TRBD2; V gene: TRBV15; CDR3 DNA: TGTGCCACCAGCAGGGTAGCGGGAGGTCGATATGTCGAGCAGTACTTC; CDR3 protein: CATSRVAGGRYVEQYF
clone size: .; J gene: TRBJ2-2; D gene: TRBD2; V gene: TRBV9; CDR3 DNA: TGTGCCAGCAGCGTAGGAGCTAGCGGGAGGGTCGGGGAGCTGTTTTTT; CDR3 protein: CASSVGASGRVGELFF
clone size: few; J gene: TRBJ1-1; D gene: .; V gene: TRBV5-1; CDR3 DNA: TGCGCCAGCAGCTTAGAAGTTTTTAACACTGAAGCTTTCTTT; CDR3 protein: CASSLEVFNTEAFF
clone size: .; J gene: TRBJ2-3; D gene: .; V gene: TRBV27; CDR3 DNA: TGTGCCAGCAGCTACCTCAGGACCCTCACAGATACGCAGTATTTT; CDR3 protein: CASSYLRTLTDTQYF
clone size: .; J gene: TRBJ2-7; D gene: .; V gene: TRBV19; CDR3 DNA: TGTGCCAGTAGTATTCAGGGTGATCACGAGCAGTACTTC; CDR3 protein: CASSIQGDHEQYF
clone size: .; J gene: TRBJ2-7; D gene: .; V gene: TRBV5-1; CDR3 DNA: TGCGCCAGCAGCTTCGAAACCGGGACCAGCTACGAGCAGTACTTC; CDR3 protein: CASSFETGTSYEQYF
clone size: .; J gene: TRBJ1-2; D gene: .; V gene: TRBV5-8; CDR3 DNA: TGTGCCAGCAGCTTGTCTCGGAGCCATGGCTACACCTTC; CDR3 protein: CASSLSRSHGYTF
clone size: .; J gene: TRBJ2-1; D gene: TRBD2; V gene: TRBV7-9; CDR3 DNA: TGTGCCAGCAGCCGGAGGGGACTAGCGGACAATGAGCAGTTCTTC; CDR3 protein: CASSRRGLADNEQFF
clone size: .; J gene: TRBJ1-5; D gene: TRBD1; V gene: TRBV28; CDR3 DNA: TGTGCCAGCAGTGGGGACAGGGGTAATCAGCCCCAGCATTTT; CDR3 protein: CASSGDRGNQPQHF